The 7 T cell receptor beta chains in this list originate from one sample, sequenced in a study of radiotherapy plus CTLA-4 blockade in lung cancer. This table comes from immunoSEQ multiplex PCR, and its TCRdb copy is limited to in-frame clones, with some not included. There are more than 55,000 clones in the sample; 70% to 85% occur only once, and less than 4% lies in the top ten. The specimen was peripheral blood, collected from a patient treated with radiotherapy plus ipilimumab. These receptor sequences come from a human donor with non-small cell lung cancer who had a partial response to radiotherapy plus ipilimumab.

The chain employs TRBV9 and TRBJ2-5, with D maybe TRBD1 (6 bases). The CDR3 extends over 15 amino acids. Trimming left V 0 bases short and J 5 bases short, with 14 bases between. CDR1 and CDR2 from the germline V gene are SGDLS and YYNGEE. The CDR3 is CASSVAEGVQETQYF. For the CDR3, the DNA is TGTGCCAGCAGCGTAGCTGAGGGGGTCCAGGAGACCCAGTACTTC.

The rearrangement uses TRBV19 and TRBJ1-1, with 9 bases that match TRBD1. The germline CDR1 and CDR2 sequences are LNHDA and SQIVND (reference sequence). J gave up 4 bases and V 4 bases, and 4 bases lay outside the gene matches. The CDR3 has 14 amino acids. DNA of the CDR3: TGTGCCAGTAGTAGGGGACAGGGTATCACTGAAGCTTTCTTT. This sequence encodes CASSRGQGITEAFF.

The V gene is TRBV19, the J gene TRBJ2-4; 8 nucleotides match TRBD1. V lost 2 bases, J lost 3 bases, and 0 bases stayed unmatched. Looked up from germline, CDR1 is LNHDA and CDR2 is SQIVND (reference sequence). CDR3 length: 14 amino acids. The CDR3 nucleotides are TGTGCCAGTAGTATAACAGGGGGCAAAAACATTCAGTACTTC. Translation: CASSITGGKNIQYF. The entire variable domain, with the rest obtained from reference TRBV19 and TRBJ2-4, is as follows: DGGITQSPKYLFRKEGQNVTLSCEQNLNHDAMYWYRQDPGQGLRLIYYSQIVNDFQKGDIAEGYSVSREKKESFPLTVTSAQKNPTAFYLCASSITGGKNIQYFGAGTRLSVL.

The V call is TRBV6-5, the J call TRBJ1-1, with 10 bases that match TRBD1. Germline values: CDR1 MNHEY, CDR2 SVGAGI. With V trimmed by 7 bases and J by 3 bases, 8 bases remained unmatched. This CDR3 has 15 residues. CDR3 sequence (DNA): TGTGCCAGCACTGACAGGGGGCGCAGTGACACTGAAGCTTTCTTT. It yields the protein CASTDRGRSDTEAFF.

This clone was recorded a few times. This sequence joins TRBV5-1 and TRBJ1-1; D not certain. Germline V gene sequence: CDR1 SGHRS, CDR2 YFSETQ. Trimming left V 1 base short and J 4 bases short, with 11 bases between. CDR3 size: 14 residues. For the CDR3, the DNA is TGCGCCAGCAGCTTGTTCGAGGGCAGCACTGAAGCTTTCTTT. Amino acids: CASSLFEGSTEAFF.

V is TRBV2 and J is TRBJ2-4; the D gene is possibly TRBD1 (5 bases). Trimming left V 4 bases short and J 4 bases short, with 14 bases between. Per germline, CDR1 SNHLY and CDR2 FYNNEI. The CDR3 runs to 15 residues. The CDR3 nucleotides read TGTGCCAGCAGTGTGGTCAGGACACAAAAAAACATTCAGTACTTC. Residues: CASSVVRTQKNIQYF. The full variable domain, rest sourced from reference TRBV2 and TRBJ2-4, is EPEVTQTPSHQVTQMGQEVILRCVPISNHLYFYWYRQILGQKVEFLVSFYNNEISEKSEIFDDQFSVERPDGSNFTLKIRSTKLEDSAMYFCASSVVRTQKNIQYFGAGTRLSVL.

The rearrangement joins TRBV27 to TRBJ2-7; 8 bases are shared with TRBD1. Germline CDR1 and CDR2: MNHEY and SMNVEV (reference sequence). The CDR3 loop spans 15 amino acids. Germline trimming cut 4 bases from V and 0 bases from J; bases unmatched to any gene: 5. CDR3 amino acids: CASSSSDRASYEQYF. CDR3 sequence (DNA): TGTGCCAGCAGTTCCTCGGACAGGGCCTCCTACGAGCAGTACTTC.